This TCR beta chain was found in a study of OX40 agonist ivuxolimab in advanced cancers. Overall study context: Ivuxolimab doses were 0.01, 0.1, 0.3, 1.5, 3 or 10 mg/kg every 2 weeks. Of mixed ages from about 23 to 79 and averaging approximately 60 years, the group was about 80% male.

J gave up 8 bases and V 10 bases, and 13 bases lay outside the gene matches. The CDR3 sequence is 13 residues long. Germline V gene sequence: CDR1 MNHNY, CDR2 SVGAGI (reference sequence). Sequencing was performed with immunoSEQ multiplex PCR; in TCRdb, only in-frame clones are kept and a portion is missing. The sample consists of about 59,000 clones, roughly 80% of them appearing once. Baseline, cycle 4 day 1, and cycle 7 day 1 were the blood sampling points. General study points: Doses of 0.1 to 3.0 mg/kg were accompanied by clonal expansion of CD4+ and CD8+ blood T cells by week 6.

This clone has only one observation. Its antigen is unknown. The chain uses TRBV6-6 and TRBJ1-2; 7 bases are shared with TRBD1. The clonotype was recovered from an adult with an advanced solid tumor such as melanoma, head and neck, liver or kidney cancer. The sequences come from CD4+ or CD8+ T cells sorted from blood, collected in a trial of the OX40 agonist ivuxolimab. CDR3 amino acids: CAIRRGGAMGYTF. The CDR3 nucleotides read TGTGCCATCCGAAGAGGGGGCGCAATGGGCTACACCTTC.